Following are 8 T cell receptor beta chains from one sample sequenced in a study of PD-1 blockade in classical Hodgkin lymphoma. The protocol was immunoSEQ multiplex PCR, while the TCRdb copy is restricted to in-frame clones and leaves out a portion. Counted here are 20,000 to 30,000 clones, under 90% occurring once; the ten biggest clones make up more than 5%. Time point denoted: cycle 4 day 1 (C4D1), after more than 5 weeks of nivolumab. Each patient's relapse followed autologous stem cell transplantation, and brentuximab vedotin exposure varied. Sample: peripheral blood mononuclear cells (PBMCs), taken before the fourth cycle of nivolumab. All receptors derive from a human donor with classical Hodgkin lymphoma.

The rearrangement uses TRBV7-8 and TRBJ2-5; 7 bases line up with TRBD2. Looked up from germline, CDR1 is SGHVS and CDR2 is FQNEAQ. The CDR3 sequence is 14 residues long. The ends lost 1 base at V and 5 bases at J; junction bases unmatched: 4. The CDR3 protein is CASSLDAGEETQYF. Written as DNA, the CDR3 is TGTGCCAGCAGCTTAGACGCGGGGGAGGAGACCCAGTACTTC.

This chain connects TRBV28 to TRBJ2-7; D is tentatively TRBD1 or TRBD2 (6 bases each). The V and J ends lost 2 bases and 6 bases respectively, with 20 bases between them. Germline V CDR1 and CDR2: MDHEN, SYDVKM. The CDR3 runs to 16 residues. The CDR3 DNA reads TGTGCCAGCAGTTTAGCCCCACAGGGAGGAGCAAGCGAGCAGTACTTC. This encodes CASSLAPQGGASEQYF.

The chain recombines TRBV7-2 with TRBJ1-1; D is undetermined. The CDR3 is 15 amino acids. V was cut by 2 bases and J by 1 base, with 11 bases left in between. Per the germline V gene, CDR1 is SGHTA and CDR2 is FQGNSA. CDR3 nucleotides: TGTGCCAGCAGCTTATCCGGCGCCCAGAACACTGAAGCTTTCTTT. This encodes CASSLSGAQNTEAFF.

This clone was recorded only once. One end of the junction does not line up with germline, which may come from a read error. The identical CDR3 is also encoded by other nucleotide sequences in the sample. In nucleotides, the CDR3 is TGTGCCAGCAGCTTTGAGACAGGACCCTTCGACACTGAAGCCTTCTTT. Protein: CASSFETGPFDTEAFF. The chain uses TRBV7-2 and TRBJ1-1; TRBD1 is a possible D gene (6 bases). The CDR3 extends over 16 amino acids. Germline CDR1 reads SGHTA; CDR2 reads FQGNSA.

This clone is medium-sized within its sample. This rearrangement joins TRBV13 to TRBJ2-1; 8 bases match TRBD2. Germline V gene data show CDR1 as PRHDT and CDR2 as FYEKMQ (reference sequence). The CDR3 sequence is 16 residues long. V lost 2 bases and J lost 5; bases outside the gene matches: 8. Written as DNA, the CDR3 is TGTGCCAGCAGCTTAACGCTAGCGGGTTGGGACAATGAGCAGTTCTTC. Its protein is CASSLTLAGWDNEQFF.

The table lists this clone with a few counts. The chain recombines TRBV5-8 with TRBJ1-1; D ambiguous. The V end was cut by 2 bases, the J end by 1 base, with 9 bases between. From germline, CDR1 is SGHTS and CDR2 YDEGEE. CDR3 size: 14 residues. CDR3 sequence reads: CASSFPYTNTEAFF. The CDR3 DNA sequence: TGTGCCAGCAGCTTTCCCTATACGAACACTGAAGCTTTCTTT.

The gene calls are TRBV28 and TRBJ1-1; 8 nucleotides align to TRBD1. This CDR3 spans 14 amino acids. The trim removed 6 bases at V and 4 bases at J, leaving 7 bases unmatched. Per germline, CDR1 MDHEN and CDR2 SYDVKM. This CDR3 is CASRPTGGGTEAFF. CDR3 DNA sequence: TGTGCCAGCAGACCCACAGGGGGAGGCACTGAAGCTTTCTTT.

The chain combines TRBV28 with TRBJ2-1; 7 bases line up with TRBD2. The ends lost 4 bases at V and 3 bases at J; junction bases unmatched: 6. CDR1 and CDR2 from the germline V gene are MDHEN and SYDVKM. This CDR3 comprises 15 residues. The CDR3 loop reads CASSSLAEIYNEQFF. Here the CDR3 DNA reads TGTGCCAGCAGTTCCCTAGCGGAAATCTACAATGAGCAGTTCTTC.